These 19 T cell receptor beta chains were all obtained from the same sample, sequenced in a study of tumour-infiltrating T cells in Burkitt lymphoma. Profiling relied on immunoSEQ multiplex PCR, and the TCRdb table lists in-frame clones only, not all of them. The data hold approximately 900 clones, with 80% to 85% observed a single time. Material for sequencing was tumor tissue. These receptors were collected from a human donor with Burkitt lymphoma. Some clones in this sample may be carry-over from other donors' samples.

V gene TRBV19 combines with J gene TRBJ1-5; no clear D. CDR3 size: 12 residues. V was shortened by 9 bases and J by 4 bases, with 10 bases between the two germline ends. Germline lookup yields CDR1 LNHDA and CDR2 SQIVND (reference sequence). The CDR3 reads CASRLSNQPQHF. For the CDR3, the DNA is TGTGCCAGCCGACTGAGTAATCAGCCCCAGCATTTT.

This clone was recorded a few times. The J gene is TRBJ2-5, the V gene TRBV9, with D possibly being TRBD2 (6 bases). Trimming cost V 3 bases and J 3 bases, with 18 bases left between them. Germline CDR1 reads SGDLS; CDR2 reads YYNGEE. The CDR3 runs to 16 residues. The CDR3 sequence is CASSADPGLRKETQYF. In DNA, the CDR3 is TGTGCCAGCAGCGCAGATCCGGGACTCAGAAAAGAGACCCAGTACTTC. Filled out from reference TRBV9 and TRBJ2-5, the complete variable domain reads DSGVTQTPKHLITATGQRVTLRCSPRSGDLSVYWYQQSLDQGLQFLIQYYNGEERAKGNILERFSAQQFPDLHSELNLSSLELGDSALYFCASSADPGLRKETQYFGPGTRLLVL.

The CDR3 spells CASSSLQALGYGYTF. The CDR3 region has the DNA TGTGCCAGCAGCTCTTTACAGGCTCTGGGCTATGGCTACACCTTC. This rearrangement joins TRBV11-2 to TRBJ1-2, with D possibly matching TRBD1 (5 bases). CDR1 and CDR2 (germline): SGHAT, FQNNGV. This CDR3 has 15 residues. V lost 4 bases and J lost 4, with 16 bases in between. Using reference TRBV11-2 and TRBJ1-2 for the parts outside the CDR3, the full variable domain is EAGVAQSPRYKIIEKRQSVAFWCNPISGHATLYWYQQILGQGPKLLIQFQNNGVVDDSQLPKDRFSAERLKGVDSTLKIQPAKLEDSAVYLCASSSLQALGYGYTFGSGTRLTVV.

The V gene is TRBV20-1, the J gene TRBJ2-1; D not certain. V lost 6 bases and J lost 8, with 11 bases in between. Germline assignment: CDR1 DFQATT and CDR2 SNEGSKA (reference sequence). CDR3 length equals 11 residues. The CDR3 nucleotides read TGCAGTGCGCCCCGGCGATATGAGCAGTTCTTC. Translating it yields CSAPRRYEQFF.

This sequence joins TRBV30 and TRBJ2-3, with 9 bases identical to TRBD2. Trimming took 3 bases from V and 9 from J; bases not matched to a gene: 4. The germline gives CDR1 GTSNPN, CDR2 SVGIG (reference sequence). There are 12 residues in the CDR3. The CDR3 bases are TGTGCCTGGAGGGCAGCGGGGGGAACGCAGTATTTT. This sequence encodes CAWRAAGGTQYF. The whole variable domain, remainder taken from reference TRBV30 and TRBJ2-3, is SQTIHQWPATLVQPVGSPLSLECTVEGTSNPNLYWYRQAAGRGLQLLFYSVGIGQISSEVPQNLSASRPQDRQFILSSKKLLLSDSGFYLCAWRAAGGTQYFGPGTRLTVL.

The chain joins TRBV5-1 to TRBJ2-1; a possible D gene is TRBD1 (6 bases). The ends were cut back, 4 bases at V and 4 bases at J, with 9 bases in the middle. The CDR3 consists of 13 residues. CDR1 is SGHRS and CDR2 is YFSETQ in the germline V gene. For the CDR3, the DNA is TGCGCCAGCAGCACGGACAGATACAATGAGCAGTTCTTC. This codes for CASSTDRYNEQFF. Full variable domain (missing parts from reference TRBV5-1 and TRBJ2-1): KAGVTQTPRYLIKTRGQQVTLSCSPISGHRSVSWYQQTPGQGLQFLFEYFSETQRNKGNFPGRFSGRQFSNSRSEMNVSTLELGDSALYLCASSTDRYNEQFFGPGTRLTVL.

The sample holds a few counts of this clone. The rearrangement links TRBV28 to TRBJ1-4, with 7 bases identical to TRBD1. Trimming at V came to 3 bases and at J to 3 bases, leaving 1 base not matched to a gene. CDR3 size: 14 residues. Germline values: CDR1 MDHEN, CDR2 SYDVKM. The CDR3 nucleotides read TGTGCCAGCAGTTTTCAGGGGGCTAATGAAAAACTGTTTTTT. The encoded protein is CASSFQGANEKLFF.

This clone was observed a handful of times. The V call is TRBV7-9, the J call TRBJ1-3; no clear D. V lost 4 bases, J lost 3 bases, and 13 bases lay in between. Germline V lookup: CDR1 SEHNR, CDR2 FQNEAQ (reference sequence). This CDR3 region has 15 residues. CDR3 bases: TGTGCCAGCAGCTCCGAGTGGGTGGGTGGAAACACCATATATTTT. Amino acid sequence: CASSSEWVGGNTIYF.

The rearrangement joins TRBV28 to TRBJ1-5; no definite D call. The CDR3 extends over 14 amino acids. Trimming shortened V by 6 bases and J by 0 bases, and 9 bases separated the two germline ends. CDR1 is MDHEN and CDR2 is SYDVKM in the germline V gene. The CDR3 sequence: CASSRLPSNQPQHF. CDR3 sequence (DNA): TGTGCCAGCAGCCGCCTCCCTAGCAATCAGCCCCAGCATTTT.

The rearrangement joins TRBV9 to TRBJ2-1; 14 bases match TRBD2. Germline lookup yields CDR1 SGDLS and CDR2 YYNGEE. This CDR3 contains 15 residues. J lost 6 bases, V lost 2 bases, and 1 base had no gene match. The CDR3: CASSVGTSGSNEQFF. The CDR3 coding sequence is TGTGCCAGCAGCGTTGGGACTAGCGGGAGCAATGAGCAGTTCTTC.

The V gene is TRBV7-8, the J gene TRBJ1-5; 9 positions match TRBD1. The CDR3 length is 16 residues. V lost 5 bases to trimming and J lost 4 bases; unmatched junction nucleotides: 9. Germline CDR1 and CDR2: SGHVS and FQNEAQ. The CDR3 loop is CASSPGQGRKNQPQHF. The CDR3, as DNA: TGTGCCAGCAGCCCAGGACAGGGGCGAAAGAATCAGCCCCAGCATTTT.

CDR3 sequence reads: CASSPWTGGLNTEAFF. In nucleotides, the CDR3 is TGCGCCAGCAGCCCCTGGACAGGGGGATTGAACACTGAAGCTTTCTTT. The chain joins TRBV5-1 to TRBJ1-1, with TRBD1 matching 10 bases. J lost 0 bases, V lost 4 bases, and 6 bases had no gene match. In germline, CDR1 is SGHRS, CDR2 YFSETQ. The CDR3 consists of 16 residues.

The chain recombines TRBV27 with TRBJ1-1; 8 bases match TRBD1. The CDR3 totals 13 residues. The V and J ends lost 8 bases and 8 bases, in that order; junction bases with no gene match: 10. Per the germline V gene, CDR1 is MNHEY and CDR2 is SMNVEV (reference sequence). The CDR3 DNA reads as TGTGCCAGCTACCCCCAGGGGGCGCAGGAAGCTTTCTTT. Translating it yields CASYPQGAQEAFF.

This rearrangement joins TRBV7-9 to TRBJ1-1; perhaps TRBD1 as D (6 bases). This CDR3 spans 19 amino acids. V was cut by 4 bases and J by 3 bases, with 27 bases left in between. Germline CDR1 reads SEHNR; CDR2 reads FQNEAQ (reference sequence). CDR3 nucleotides: TGTGCCAGCAGCTATACCCGGGCGCGGGGGCGGGGCGGGGACACTGAAGCTTTCTTT. This gives the protein CASSYTRARGRGGDTEAFF.

The chain combines TRBV2 with TRBJ2-3, with D unclear. Deletions cut 6 bases from V and 0 bases from J, with 10 bases between. CDR1 is SNHLY and CDR2 is FYNNEI in the germline V gene. CDR3 size: 14 residues. The chain's CDR3 is CASSQGRSTDTQYF. The CDR3 DNA reads as TGTGCCAGCAGCCAAGGACGGAGCACAGATACGCAGTATTTT.

The genes are TRBV28 and TRBJ2-2; 9 positions agree with TRBD1. V lost 6 bases to trimming and J lost 1 base; unmatched junction nucleotides: 3. The CDR3 is 15 residues long. Germline CDR1 reads MDHEN; CDR2 reads SYDVKM. CDR3 region: CASRPGQGNTGELFF. Here the CDR3 DNA reads TGTGCCAGCAGACCGGGACAGGGGAACACCGGGGAGCTGTTTTTT.

The table lists this clone with a few counts. V usage is TRBV27 and J usage is TRBJ2-7; TRBD2 matches at 10 bases. This CDR3 has 14 residues. Germline V gene data show CDR1 as MNHEY and CDR2 as SMNVEV (reference sequence). V lost 5 bases, J lost 4 bases, and 5 bases stayed unmatched. This CDR3 is CASSPSGRGYEQYF. The CDR3 nucleotides are TGTGCCAGCAGTCCCAGCGGGAGGGGATACGAGCAGTACTTC.

The V gene is TRBV9, the J gene TRBJ2-1; D not certain. The CDR3 covers 15 residues. V was shortened by 1 base and J by 7 bases, with 15 bases between the two germline ends. Germline loops: CDR1 SGDLS, CDR2 YYNGEE. In nucleotides, the CDR3 is TGTGCCAGCAGCGTAAACAGCCATACCGCAAATGAGCAGTTCTTC. This sequence encodes CASSVNSHTANEQFF.

This rearrangement joins TRBV5-1 to TRBJ2-1; 7 bases agree with TRBD2. The CDR3 extends over 15 amino acids. Germline CDR1 is SGHRS and CDR2 is YFSETQ. V lost 6 bases to trimming and J lost 12 bases; unmatched junction nucleotides: 18. CDR3 amino acids: CASTIMGGRSGGQFF. CDR3 DNA: TGCGCCAGCACCATCATGGGAGGACGCTCGGGGGGGCAGTTCTTC.